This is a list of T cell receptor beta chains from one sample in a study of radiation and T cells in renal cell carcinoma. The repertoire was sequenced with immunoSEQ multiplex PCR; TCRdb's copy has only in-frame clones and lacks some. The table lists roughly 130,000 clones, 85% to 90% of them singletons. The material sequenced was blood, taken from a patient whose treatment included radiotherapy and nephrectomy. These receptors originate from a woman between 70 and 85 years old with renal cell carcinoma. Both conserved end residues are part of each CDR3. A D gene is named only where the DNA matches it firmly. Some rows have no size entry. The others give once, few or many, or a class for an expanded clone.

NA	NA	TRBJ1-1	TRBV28	TGTGCCAGCAGTTTAATGGGCGGGAACACTGAAGCTTTCTTT	CASSLMGGNTEAFF
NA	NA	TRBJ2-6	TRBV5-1	TGCGCCAGCAGCTTGGTAGGGGCCGGGGCCAACGTCCTGACTTTC	CASSLVGAGANVLTF
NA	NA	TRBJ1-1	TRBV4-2	TGTGCCAGCAGCCCCCGAGGGGGGGGCATGAACACTGAAGCTTTCTTT	CASSPRGGGMNTEAFF
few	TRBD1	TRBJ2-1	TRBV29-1	TGCAGCGTAGGGACAGGGAAGAAGAATGAGCAGTTCTTC	CSVGTGKKNEQFF
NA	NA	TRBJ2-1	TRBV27	TGTGCCAGCAGTTCGGAATACAATGAGCAGTTCTTC	CASSSEYNEQFF
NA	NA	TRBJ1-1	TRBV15	TGTGCCACCAGCAGGGTAAACACTGAAGCTTTCTTT	CATSRVNTEAFF
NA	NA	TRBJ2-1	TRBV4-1	TGCGCCAGCAGCCAAGTGGACATGGGCTTTCGGCGCAATGAGCAGTTCTTC	CASSQVDMGFRRNEQFF
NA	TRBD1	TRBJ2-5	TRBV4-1	TGCGCCAGCAGCCCCGGGACAGGGGAAGAGACCCAGTACTTC	CASSPGTGEETQYF
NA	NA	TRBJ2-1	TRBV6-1	TGTGCCAGCAGTGAAGCATGGAGCTCCTACAATGAGCAGTTCTTC	CASSEAWSSYNEQFF
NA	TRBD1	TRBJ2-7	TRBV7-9	TGTGCCAGCAGTTTTCCGGTACAGGGGCCCTACGAGCAGTACTTC	CASSFPVQGPYEQYF
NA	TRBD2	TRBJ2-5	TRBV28	TGTGCCAGCAGTTTAGTGACGGGGGGTCAAGAGACCCAGTACTTC	CASSLVTGGQETQYF
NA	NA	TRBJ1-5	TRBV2	TGTGCCAGTAACCAGGTGTGGAATCAGCCCCAGCATTTT	CASNQVWNQPQHF
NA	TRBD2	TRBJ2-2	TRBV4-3	TGCGCCAGCAGCCAACATTCTAGCGGGGGGACCACCGGGGAGCTGTTTTTT	CASSQHSSGGTTGELFF
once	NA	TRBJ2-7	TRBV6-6	TGTGCCAGCAGTTACTCCTTGGACTCCCCCTACGAGCAGTACTTC	CASSYSLDSPYEQYF
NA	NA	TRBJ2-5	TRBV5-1	TGCGCCAGCAGCTTGGATCCGGGGCCCCAAGAGACCCAGTACTTC	CASSLDPGPQETQYF
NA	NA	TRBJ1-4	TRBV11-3	TGTGCCAGCAGCGAAGGCGAAAAACTGTTTTTT	CASSEGEKLFF
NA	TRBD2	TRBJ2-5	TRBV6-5	TGTGCCAGCAGTTACTCTCTCCTAGCGGACCGAGAGACCCAGTACTTC	CASSYSLLADRETQYF
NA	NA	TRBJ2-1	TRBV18	TGTGCCAGCTCACCGGGGGGAAATGAGCAGTTCTTC	CASSPGGNEQFF
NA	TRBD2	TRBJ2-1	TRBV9	TGTGCCAGCAGCGTAGAAATCCGGGCCATAGCGGGCAATGAGCAGTTCTTC	CASSVEIRAIAGNEQFF
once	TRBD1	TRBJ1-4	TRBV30	TGTGCCTGGAGTCTCCCGCCAGGGGGCTGGTACTTT	CAWSLPPGGWYF
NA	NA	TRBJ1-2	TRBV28	TGTGCCAGCAGTTTTTTACAGGGTGAAGGCTATGGCTACACCTTC	CASSFLQGEGYGYTF
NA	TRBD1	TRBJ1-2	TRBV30	TGTGCCTGGGCCAGGGGGGGTAGCTACACCTTC	CAWARGGSYTF
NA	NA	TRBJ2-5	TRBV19	TGTGCCAGTAGTATGCTATCAGAGACCCAGTACTTC	CASSMLSETQYF
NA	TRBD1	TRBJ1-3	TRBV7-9	TGTGCCAGCAGCCGCGGGACAGATGGAAACACCATATATTTT	CASSRGTDGNTIYF
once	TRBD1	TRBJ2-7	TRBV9	TGTGCCAGCAGCGTTACCGGGACAGGGGGCTCCTACGAGCAGTACTTC	CASSVTGTGGSYEQYF
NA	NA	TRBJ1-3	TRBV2	TGTGCCAGCACCTTTATTGGACGGTTCTCTGGAAACACCATATATTTT	CASTFIGRFSGNTIYF
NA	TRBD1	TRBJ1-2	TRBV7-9	TGTGCCAGCAGCCCCGCCGGGACAGGGGGCGAGAATGGCTACACCTTC	CASSPAGTGGENGYTF
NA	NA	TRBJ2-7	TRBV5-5	TGTGCCAGCAGCTCGCGAATGTCAGCTTTAACCTACGAGCAGTACTTC	CASSSRMSALTYEQYF
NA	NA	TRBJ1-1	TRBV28	TGTGCCAGCAGTCCGGTCCGTATGAACACTGAAGCTTTCTTT	CASSPVRMNTEAFF
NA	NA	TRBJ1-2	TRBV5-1	TGCGCCAGCAGCGGGCGGGGAGATGGCTACACCTTC	CASSGRGDGYTF
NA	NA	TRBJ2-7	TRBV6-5	TGTGCCAGCAGTCCCCTGAGTGCAGGGATGGGGGAGCAGTACTTC	CASSPLSAGMGEQYF
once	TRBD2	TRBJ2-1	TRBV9	TGTGCCAGCAGCCTACCTAGCGGCTCCTACAATGAGCAGTTCTTC	CASSLPSGSYNEQFF
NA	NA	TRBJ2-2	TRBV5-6	TGTGCCAGCAGCCTCTCGGCCGGGGAGCTGTTTTTT	CASSLSAGELFF
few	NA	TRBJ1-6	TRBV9	TGTGCCAGCAGCGTATTAGGGACGAATTCACCCCTCCACTTT	CASSVLGTNSPLHF
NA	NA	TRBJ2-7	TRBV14	TGTGCCAGCAGCCCGGCACCCTACGAGCAGTACTTC	CASSPAPYEQYF
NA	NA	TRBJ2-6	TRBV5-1	TGCGCCAGCAGCTTGGCCGCCGGCTCTGGGGCCAACGTCCTGACTTTC	CASSLAAGSGANVLTF
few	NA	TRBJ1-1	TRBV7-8	TGTGCCAGCAGCTTAGGGTACACTGAAGCTTTCTTT	CASSLGYTEAFF
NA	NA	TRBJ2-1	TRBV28	TGTGCCAGCAGTTTATACTGGGGTGAGCAGTTCTTC	CASSLYWGEQFF
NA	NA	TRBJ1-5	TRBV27	TGTGCCAGCAGGACCAGGGAGGGTCTCGGTCAGCCCCAGCATTTT	CASRTREGLGQPQHF
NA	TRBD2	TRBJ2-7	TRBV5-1	TGCGCCAGCAGCTTACCCCAGCGGGGGGGTTCCTACGAGCAGTACTTC	CASSLPQRGGSYEQYF
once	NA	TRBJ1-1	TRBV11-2	TGTGCCAGCAGCTTGCAGGGTCGCACTGAAGCTTTCTTT	CASSLQGRTEAFF